The 10 T cell receptor beta chains below were found in one sample sequenced in a study of blood T cell repertoires in COVID-19. Measured with immunoSEQ multiplex PCR; TCRdb has only the in-frame clones, and not every one. Of about 180,000 clones listed, approximately 86% are singletons. Sequences were obtained from peripheral blood. All receptors derive from a woman in her fifties or sixties with acute or convalescent COVID-19.

This clone has a handful of counts. This rearrangement joins TRBV19 to TRBJ1-1; perhaps TRBD1 as D (5 bases). Germline V gene sequence: CDR1 LNHDA, CDR2 SQIVND (reference sequence). This CDR3 comprises 15 residues. V was clipped by 5 bases and J by 2 bases, with 15 bases between them. CDR3 protein: CASSYDGGSNTEAFF. The CDR3 DNA follows: TGTGCCAGTAGTTACGACGGGGGGTCAAACACTGAAGCTTTCTTT.

The chain recombines TRBV7-8 with TRBJ2-1; D might be TRBD2 (6 bases). CDR1 is SGHVS, CDR2 FQNEAQ, per germline. The length of the CDR3 is 17 residues. V lost 3 bases to trimming and J lost 6 bases, with 21 bases between them. The CDR3 DNA sequence: TGTGCCAGCAGCTTGCCGGGAGCAATTAAGGGATTCAATGAGCAGTTCTTC. It specifies CASSLPGAIKGFNEQFF.

J is TRBJ2-1 and V is TRBV7-2, with TRBD2 matching over 7 bases. With V trimmed by 5 bases and J by 4 bases, 8 bases remained unmatched. The CDR3 totals 15 residues. CDR1 is SGHTA, CDR2 FQGNSA, per germline. The CDR3 DNA follows: TGTGCCAGCAGCATGGGACTACCGAGTTACAATGAGCAGTTCTTC. This sequence encodes CASSMGLPSYNEQFF.

This chain connects TRBV10-3 to TRBJ2-6; TRBD1 matches 7 bases. J was trimmed by 4 bases and V by 6 bases; bases with no gene match: 9. The CDR3 has 16 residues. Germline loops: CDR1 ENHRY, CDR2 SYGVKD. The CDR3 loop is CAISKTGVSGANVLTF. The DNA for the CDR3 is TGTGCCATCAGCAAAACAGGGGTCTCCGGGGCCAACGTCCTGACTTTC.

The rearrangement links TRBV5-5 to TRBJ1-3; D possibly corresponds to TRBD1 (6 bases). Germline V CDR1 and CDR2: SGHKS, YYEKEE (reference sequence). Trimming pared 6 bases from V and 0 bases from J, leaving 13 bases between. This CDR3 spans 15 amino acids. DNA for the CDR3: TGTGCCAGCACCCGCGAGACAGGCTCTGGAAACACCATATATTTT. Translation gives CASTRETGSGNTIYF.

The chain is built from TRBV11-2 and TRBJ2-2; 9 nucleotides line up with TRBD1. Germline V gives CDR1 SGHAT, CDR2 FQNNGV. This CDR3 contains 15 residues. Germline trimming cut 5 bases from V and 3 bases from J; bases unmatched to any gene: 4. The CDR3 DNA reads as TGTGCCAGCAGCCCGAGGACAGGGGACACCGGGGAGCTGTTTTTT. It translates to CASSPRTGDTGELFF. Supplemented by reference TRBV11-2 and TRBJ2-2, the full variable domain reads EAGVAQSPRYKIIEKRQSVAFWCNPISGHATLYWYQQILGQGPKLLIQFQNNGVVDDSQLPKDRFSAERLKGVDSTLKIQPAKLEDSAVYLCASSPRTGDTGELFFGEGSRLTVL.

This rearrangement joins TRBV5-8 to TRBJ2-5, with a possible D match to TRBD2 (5 bases). This CDR3 spans 13 amino acids. Trimming pared 0 bases from V and 9 bases from J, leaving 12 bases between. Germline assignment: CDR1 SGHTS and CDR2 YDEGEE. The chain's CDR3 is CASSLAFPGAQYF. In DNA form, the CDR3 reads TGTGCCAGCAGCTTGGCCTTTCCCGGGGCCCAGTACTTC.

This clone turned up a few times. V is TRBV25-1 and J is TRBJ1-2; 7 bases map to TRBD1. Germline V gives CDR1 MGHDK, CDR2 SYGVNS. J lost 0 bases, V lost 4 bases, and 2 bases had no gene match. The CDR3 extends over 14 amino acids. The CDR3 spells CASSGQGANYGYTF. CDR3 coding DNA: TGTGCCAGCAGTGGACAGGGAGCTAACTATGGCTACACCTTC.

This clone has just one count. The V and J genes are TRBV29-1 and TRBJ2-7; possible D gene TRBD1, 5 bases. The CDR3 length is 15 residues. V shed 5 bases and J shed 2 bases, with 19 bases lying between them. CDR1 is SQVTM and CDR2 is ANQGSEA in the germline V gene. The CDR3 DNA sequence: TGCAGCGTTTATTCCACGCCAGGGCCCCCCTACGAGCAGTACTTC. Encoded protein: CSVYSTPGPPYEQYF.

The chain recombines TRBV6-5 with TRBJ2-7; 8 nucleotides line up with TRBD1. Germline V gene sequence: CDR1 MNHEY, CDR2 SVGAGI. CDR3 length equals 15 residues. V lost 4 bases and J lost 4; bases outside the gene matches: 9. CDR3 sequence: CASSSLQGGEYEQYF. The DNA for the CDR3 is TGTGCCAGCAGTTCCCTACAGGGGGGAGAGTACGAGCAGTACTTC.